Following are 26 T cell receptor beta chains from one sample sequenced in a study of control samples from healthy donors and cancer patients. Measured with immunoSEQ multiplex PCR; TCRdb has only the in-frame clones, and not every one. The sample has around 90,000 clones; approximately 86% are singletons. The specimen was blood. The receptors were gathered from a man aged 25-45 years in good health.

J is TRBJ1-2 and V is TRBV27; 9 bases fit TRBD1. V trimming: 6 bases; J trimming: 2 bases; junction bases outside the gene matches: 4. Germline V gene lookup returns CDR1 MNHEY and CDR2 SMNVEV (reference sequence). This CDR3 is built from 14 residues. DNA of the CDR3: TGTGCCAGCAGCCTCGGGACAGGGAACTATGGCTACACCTTC. Translation gives CASSLGTGNYGYTF.

The rearrangement joins TRBV6-6 to TRBJ2-3; D could derive from TRBD1 or TRBD2 (6 bases each). V lost 0 bases, J lost 3 bases, and 13 bases lay in between. The CDR3 spans 16 residues. Germline lookup yields CDR1 MNHNY and CDR2 SVGAGI (reference sequence). The CDR3 DNA is TGTGCCAGCAGTTACTCGGCCGGGGGCGGGACAGATACGCAGTATTTT. Translation: CASSYSAGGGTDTQYF.

The CDR3 spells CASKQMTSGNIQYF. CDR3 DNA sequence: TGTGCCAGTAAGCAGATGACCTCGGGTAACATTCAGTACTTC. The rearrangement uses TRBV19 and TRBJ2-4; D is undetermined. The CDR3 consists of 14 residues. Germline V gene sequence: CDR1 LNHDA, CDR2 SQIVND (reference sequence). V lost 7 bases and J lost 7, with 17 bases in between.

The chain uses TRBV10-2 and TRBJ1-3; TRBD1 matches 7 bases. The CDR3 sequence is 14 residues long. V was clipped by 9 bases and J by 2 bases; unmatched bases: 7. Per the germline V gene, CDR1 is WSHSY and CDR2 is SAAADI. The chain's CDR3 is CASSFGTAGNTIYF. The DNA of the CDR3 is TGCGCCAGTAGTTTCGGGACAGCTGGAAACACCATATATTTT.

This rearrangement joins TRBV4-1 to TRBJ2-7; 7 bases fit TRBD1. Germline values: CDR1 MGHRA, CDR2 YSYEKL. Germline trimming cut 1 base from V and 0 bases from J; bases unmatched to any gene: 6. The CDR3 is 16 residues long. The CDR3 coding sequence is TGCGCCAGCAGCCAAGGCCAGGGGGTAAGCTCCTACGAGCAGTACTTC. Its translation is CASSQGQGVSSYEQYF.

The gene calls are TRBV5-1 and TRBJ2-2; D may match TRBD1 or TRBD2 (5 bases each). This CDR3 comprises 14 residues. Germline CDR1 and CDR2: SGHRS and YFSETQ. V lost 5 bases and J 0 bases, leaving 8 bases between the germline ends. DNA for the CDR3: TGCGCCAGCAGTGAGGGGACGAACACCGGGGAGCTGTTTTTT. It specifies CASSEGTNTGELFF.

The chain uses TRBV5-6 and TRBJ2-1; 8 bases align to TRBD2. V trimming: 0 bases; J trimming: 6 bases; junction bases outside the gene matches: 11. CDR1 and CDR2 from the germline V gene are SGHDT and YYEEEE. The CDR3 consists of 17 residues. The CDR3 spells CASSLDFGLAGINEQFF. The CDR3 nucleotides are TGTGCCAGCAGCTTGGACTTTGGACTAGCCGGTATCAATGAGCAGTTCTTC.

The genes are TRBV28 and TRBJ1-6; D not resolved. Germline CDR1 reads MDHEN; CDR2 reads SYDVKM. CDR3 length: 13 residues. V gave up 8 bases and J gave up 5 bases, with 10 bases separating them. Written as DNA, the CDR3 is TGTGCCAGCGGGAGGGCGAATAATTCACCCCTCCACTTT. Its translation is CASGRANNSPLHF.

The chain carries TRBV5-6 and TRBJ2-7; possible D gene TRBD1, 5 bases. This CDR3 contains 14 residues. The V gene lost 0 bases and the J gene lost 0 bases, with 7 bases spanning the gap. Per germline, CDR1 SGHDT and CDR2 YYEEEE. In DNA, the CDR3 is TGTGCCAGCAGCTTGGTACAGGCCTCCTACGAGCAGTACGTC. Its translation is CASSLVQASYEQYV.

V usage is TRBV7-9 and J usage is TRBJ2-7, with no clear D. Germline V lookup: CDR1 SEHNR, CDR2 FQNEAQ (reference sequence). The CDR3 length is 14 residues. V was pared by 5 bases and J by 4 bases, with 15 bases between. CDR3 loop: CASSPVGQPYEQYV. The DNA of the CDR3 is TGTGCCAGCAGCCCAGTTGGGCAGCCTTACGAGCAGTACGTC.

This clone came up a few times. V is TRBV9 and J is TRBJ1-1; D is possibly TRBD1 (6 bases). The V gene lost 1 base and the J gene lost 3 bases, with 13 bases spanning the gap. CDR3 size: 15 residues. Germline CDR1 and CDR2: SGDLS and YYNGEE. CDR3 in amino acids: CASSVNNRADTEAFF. CDR3 in DNA: TGTGCCAGCAGCGTAAACAACAGGGCTGACACTGAAGCTTTCTTT.

A single count supports this clone. The J gene is TRBJ1-2, the V gene TRBV7-2; D may be TRBD1 (5 bases). V was shortened by 2 bases and J by 2 bases, with 12 bases between the two germline ends. In germline, CDR1 is SGHTA, CDR2 FQGNSA. CDR3 length equals 15 residues. As DNA, the CDR3 is TGTGCCAGCAGCTTAAGGCGCAGGGCAAACTATGGCTACACCTTC. Translating it yields CASSLRRRANYGYTF.

The rearrangement uses TRBV18 and TRBJ1-1, with 7 bases lining up with TRBD1. The V segment lost 0 bases and the J segment 11 bases; nucleotides outside the gene matches: 6. This CDR3 has 13 amino acids. Germline V CDR1 and CDR2: KGHSH, LQKENI. The CDR3 DNA is TGTGCCAGCTCACCACCAACAGGGGAGAGGGCTTTCTTT. It is translated as CASSPPTGERAFF.

This sequence joins TRBV3-1 (or the pseudogene TRBV3-2) and TRBJ2-3; D ambiguous. Germline CDR1 reads LGHDT; CDR2 reads YNNKEL (reference sequence). The CDR3 contains 16 residues. V gave up 0 bases and J gave up 1 base, with 11 bases separating them. The CDR3 DNA is TGTGCCAGCAGCCAAGAAATTACAGCCCGCACAGATACGCAGTATTTT. Protein product: CASSQEITARTDTQYF.

This clone was seen a handful of times. V is TRBV30 and J is TRBJ1-1; D possibly corresponds to TRBD1 (6 bases). This CDR3 contains 17 residues. V shed 3 bases and J shed 1 base, with 21 bases lying between them. Germline CDR1 reads GTSNPN; CDR2 reads SVGIG (reference sequence). CDR3 sequence (DNA): TGTGCCTGGAGCCTTGGAATAGGGGGGCTCACGAACACTGAAGCTTTCTTT. This encodes CAWSLGIGGLTNTEAFF.

The chain is built from TRBV19 and TRBJ1-2; a possible D gene is TRBD1 (6 bases). This CDR3 is 13 amino acids long. Germline V lookup: CDR1 LNHDA, CDR2 SQIVND (reference sequence). V lost 7 bases and J 8 bases, leaving 17 bases between the germline ends. The DNA for the CDR3 is TGTGCCAGTACCGACGGATACAGGGTAGGCTACACCTTC. Protein product: CASTDGYRVGYTF.

V is TRBV4-1 and J is TRBJ1-2; 7 nucleotides match TRBD1. The trim removed 2 bases at V and 1 base at J, leaving 4 bases unmatched. CDR3 length: 15 residues. The germline CDR1 and CDR2 sequences are MGHRA and YSYEKL. CDR3 in amino acids: CASSQPGDSNYGYTF. The CDR3 DNA reads as TGCGCCAGCAGCCAACCGGGGGACAGTAACTATGGCTACACCTTC.

The rearrangement links TRBV9 to TRBJ1-2, with D perhaps TRBD1 (5 bases). The CDR3 length is 15 residues. CDR1 and CDR2 (germline): SGDLS, YYNGEE. V was shortened by 1 base and J by 4 bases, with 14 bases between the two germline ends. CDR3 amino acids: CASSVSGSGFYGYTF. CDR3 bases: TGTGCCAGCAGCGTAAGTGGATCAGGGTTCTATGGCTACACCTTC.

The chain has TRBV2 and TRBJ1-6, with 7 bases matching TRBD1. Germline CDR1 reads SNHLY; CDR2 reads FYNNEI. V lost 4 bases, J lost 6 bases, and 3 bases stayed unmatched. The CDR3 length is 14 residues. The DNA of the CDR3 is TGTGCCAGCAGTGGGAACAGGGGTAATTCACCCCTCCACTTT. Translated: CASSGNRGNSPLHF.

The J gene is TRBJ2-5, the V gene TRBV19; 10 positions agree with TRBD1. The CDR3 sequence is 14 residues long. Unmatched junction bases numbered 3, after V lost 4 bases and J lost 4 bases. Germline V lookup: CDR1 LNHDA, CDR2 SQIVND (reference sequence). The CDR3 here is CASSTDRGRETQYF. DNA for the CDR3: TGTGCCAGTAGTACTGACAGGGGGCGAGAGACCCAGTACTTC.

In its sample, this clone was seen once. The J gene is TRBJ1-3, the V gene TRBV11-2; D unresolved. The CDR3 runs to 15 residues. Germline V gene data show CDR1 as SGHAT and CDR2 as FQNNGV. Between the trimmed V and J ends, which lost 0 bases and 4 bases, there was a span of 10 bases. This CDR3 reads CASSLEAGRGNTIYF. The CDR3 nucleotides read TGTGCCAGCAGCTTAGAGGCAGGAAGAGGAAACACCATATATTTT.

The chain links TRBV5-6 to TRBJ1-2; tentative D call: TRBD1 (5 bases). Germline lookup yields CDR1 SGHDT and CDR2 YYEEEE. The germline V and J ends were trimmed by 4 bases and 5 bases, with 30 bases remaining between them. CDR3 length: 19 residues. CDR3 sequence: CASSTGRITSSYFVYGYTF. As DNA, the CDR3 is TGTGCCAGCAGCACGGGACGGATCACTTCTTCCTATTTCGTTTATGGCTACACCTTC.

The J gene is TRBJ1-2, the V gene TRBV19; D not resolved. Germline V gives CDR1 LNHDA, CDR2 SQIVND (reference sequence). This CDR3 is built from 13 residues. V shed 3 bases and J shed 4 bases, with 9 bases lying between them. CDR3 region: CASSIQAAYGYTF. The CDR3 region has the DNA TGTGCCAGTAGTATCCAGGCCGCCTATGGCTACACCTTC.

V usage is TRBV28 and J usage is TRBJ1-2; D not resolved. Germline assignment: CDR1 MDHEN and CDR2 SYDVKM. CDR3 length equals 14 residues. Trimming removed 5 bases from V and 4 bases from J, with 14 bases in between. CDR3 sequence reads: CASSPPSSPYGYTF. In DNA form, the CDR3 reads TGTGCCAGCAGTCCCCCATCCTCCCCCTATGGCTACACCTTC.

This sequence joins TRBV29-1 and TRBJ2-2, with 7 nucleotides matching TRBD1. V lost 7 bases, J lost 5 bases, and 7 bases stayed unmatched. The germline gives CDR1 SQVTM, CDR2 ANQGSEA. The CDR3 has 13 residues. CDR3 bases: TGCAGCGCTAGGACAGGAACAACCGGGGAGCTGTTTTTT. It specifies CSARTGTTGELFF.

The rearrangement joins TRBV30 to TRBJ1-2; 7 bases line up with TRBD1. The CDR3 contains 14 residues. The junction had 5 bases not matched to a gene; V was cut back by 2 bases and J by 2 bases. CDR1 and CDR2 from the germline V gene are GTSNPN and SVGIG (reference sequence). CDR3 sequence: CAWSPGQDNYGYTF. The CDR3 DNA follows: TGTGCCTGGAGTCCCGGACAGGACAACTATGGCTACACCTTC.